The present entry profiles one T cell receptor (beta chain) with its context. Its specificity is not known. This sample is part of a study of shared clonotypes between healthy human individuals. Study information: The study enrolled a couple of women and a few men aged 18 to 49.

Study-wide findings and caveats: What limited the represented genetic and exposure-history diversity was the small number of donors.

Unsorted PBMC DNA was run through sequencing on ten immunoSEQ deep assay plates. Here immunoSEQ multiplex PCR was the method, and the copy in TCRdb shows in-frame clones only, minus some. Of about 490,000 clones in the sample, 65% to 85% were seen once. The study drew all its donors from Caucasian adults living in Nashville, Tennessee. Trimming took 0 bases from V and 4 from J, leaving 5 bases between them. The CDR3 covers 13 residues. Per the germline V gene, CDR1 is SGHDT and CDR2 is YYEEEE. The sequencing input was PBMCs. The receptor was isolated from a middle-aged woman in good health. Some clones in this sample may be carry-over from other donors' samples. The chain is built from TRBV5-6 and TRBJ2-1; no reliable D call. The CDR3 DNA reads TGTGCCAGCAGCTTGGTCCAGTACAATGAGCAGTTCTTC. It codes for CASSLVQYNEQFF.